This is a list of T cell receptor beta chains from one sample in a study of T cells in Graves' hyperthyroidism and ophthalmopathy. TCRdb processed the multiplex PCR reads anew with MiXCR; each CDR3 protein has one entry. In the table there are 550,000 to 850,000 distinct CDR3 sequences, about 17% of which are singletons. The sequenced material came from blood. The receptors were gathered from a woman aged 50 to 60 with Graves' hyperthyroidism that later progressed to Graves' ophthalmopathy. The CDR3 runs from the conserved cysteine through the conserved F or W. The D gene is left open where the match is weak. Clone size is stated in some rows and not others, as once, few, many or a class when expanded.

TRBV3-1	many	TRBJ2-3	.	TGTGCCAGCAGCCAAGCCGGCGTCGATACGCAGTATTTT	CASSQAGVDTQYF
TRBV19	many	TRBJ1-5	TRBD1	TGTGCCAGTAGTACCTGGCGGACAGGCCCCACCGGGTATAGCAATCAGCCCCAGCATTTT	CASSTWRTGPTGYSNQPQHF
TRBV28	.	TRBJ1-2	TRBD1	TGTGCCAGCAAAACAGGGGGTGTCTATGGCTACACCTTC	CASKTGGVYGYTF
TRBV5-1	.	TRBJ1-2	.	TGCGCCAGCAGCTTGGCCCTGGGGAGCTATGGCTACACCTTC	CASSLALGSYGYTF
TRBV30	many	TRBJ1-5	.	TGTGCCTGGACTCCGGGGTATCGTCAGCCCCAGCATTTT	CAWTPGYRQPQHF
TRBV10-1	.	TRBJ2-1	TRBD2	TGCGCCAGCAGTGATTTGGGTGGCGGGGGAAGCAATGAGCAGTTCTTC	CASSDLGGGGSNEQFF
TRBV20-1	many	TRBJ1-4	TRBD1	TGCAGTGCCAATCGGGACAGAGCATTTGACTACACTGAAAAACTGTTTTTT	CSANRDRAFDYTEKLFF
TRBV10-3	.	TRBJ2-7	TRBD2	TGTGCCACCCGCTCAGCGGGGATCTCCTACGAGCAGTACTTC	CATRSAGISYEQYF
TRBV12-3/TRBV12-4	.	TRBJ1-5	.	TGTGCCAGCAGTTACGGGCGGAGCAATCAGCCCCAGCATTTT	CASSYGRSNQPQHF
TRBV6-5	few	TRBJ1-4	TRBD1	TGTGCCAGCAGTTACTCCCCGACAGGGATTCGGGGAACTAATGAAAAACTGTTTTTT	CASSYSPTGIRGTNEKLFF
TRBV9	few	TRBJ2-1	.	TGTGCCAGCAGTGCGGACACCACCTACAATGAGCAGTTCTTC	CASSADTTYNEQFF
TRBV27	.	TRBJ2-7	.	.	CASSLLDKAYEQYF
TRBV12-3/TRBV12-4	.	TRBJ2-2	TRBD2	TGTGCCAGCAGGACGGGACTAGCGGGGACCGGGGAGCTGTTTTTT	CASRTGLAGTGELFF
TRBV12-3/TRBV12-4	many	TRBJ2-3	.	TGTGCCAGCAGTTTGCAGGAATGGGATACGCAGTATTTT	CASSLQEWDTQYF
TRBV14	few	TRBJ1-5	.	TGTGCCAGCAGCCAAGAATTAGATGGGCCCCAGCATTTT	CASSQELDGPQHF
TRBV9	few	TRBJ2-2	TRBD1	TGTGCCAGCAGCGGGGGACAGCCCTCCGGGGAGCTGTTTTTT	CASSGGQPSGELFF
TRBV9	few	TRBJ1-4	.	TGTGCCAGCAGCGGTGGGCCGCTGACACGGGAAAAACTGTTTTTT	CASSGGPLTREKLFF
TRBV7-2	.	TRBJ2-3	.	TGTGCCAGCAGCTCCCGGGAAGACTTCAGCACAGATACGCAGTATTTT	CASSSREDFSTDTQYF
TRBV20-1	many	TRBJ1-5	.	TGCAGTGCTAGAGACCTAAGTTCCAATCAGCCCCAGCATTTT	CSARDLSSNQPQHF